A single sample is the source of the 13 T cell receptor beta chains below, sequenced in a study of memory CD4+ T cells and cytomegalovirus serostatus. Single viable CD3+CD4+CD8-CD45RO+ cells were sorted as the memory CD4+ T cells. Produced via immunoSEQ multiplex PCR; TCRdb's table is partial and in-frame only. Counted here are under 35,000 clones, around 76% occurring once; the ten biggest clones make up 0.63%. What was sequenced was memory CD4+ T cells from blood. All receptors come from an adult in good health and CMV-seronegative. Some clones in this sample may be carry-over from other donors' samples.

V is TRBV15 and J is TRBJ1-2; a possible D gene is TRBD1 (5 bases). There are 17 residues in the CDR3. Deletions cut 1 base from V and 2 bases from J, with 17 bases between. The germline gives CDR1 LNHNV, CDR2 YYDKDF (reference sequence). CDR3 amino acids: CATSRVPGLGDNYGYTF. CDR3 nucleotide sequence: TGTGCCACCAGCAGAGTACCGGGGCTTGGGGACAACTATGGCTACACCTTC.

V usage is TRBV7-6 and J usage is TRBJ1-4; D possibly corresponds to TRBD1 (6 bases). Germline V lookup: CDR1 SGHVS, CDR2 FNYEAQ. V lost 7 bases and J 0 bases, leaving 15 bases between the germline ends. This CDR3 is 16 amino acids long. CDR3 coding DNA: TGTGCCAGCACTGGACAGACATCGACAACTAATGAAAAACTGTTTTTT. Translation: CASTGQTSTTNEKLFF.

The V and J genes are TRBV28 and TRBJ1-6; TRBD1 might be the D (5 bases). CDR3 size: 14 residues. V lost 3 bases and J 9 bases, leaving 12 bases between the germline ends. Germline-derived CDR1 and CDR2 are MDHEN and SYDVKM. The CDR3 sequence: CASSFRGEGSPLHF. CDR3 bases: TGTGCCAGCAGTTTTCGAGGGGAGGGTTCACCCCTCCACTTT.

CDR3 sequence: CASSVSRPDTEAFF. The DNA for the CDR3 is TGCGCCAGCAGCGTCTCCAGACCGGACACTGAAGCTTTCTTT. J is TRBJ1-1 and V is TRBV5-1, with unresolved D. The V end lost 4 bases, the J end lost 3 bases, and 13 bases lay between the germline ends. There are 14 residues in the CDR3. CDR1 is SGHRS and CDR2 is YFSETQ in the germline V gene.

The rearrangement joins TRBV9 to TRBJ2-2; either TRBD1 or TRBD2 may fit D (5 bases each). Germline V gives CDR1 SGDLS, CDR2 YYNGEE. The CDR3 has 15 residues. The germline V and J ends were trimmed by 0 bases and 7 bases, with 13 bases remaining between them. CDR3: CASSVAEGMGGELFF. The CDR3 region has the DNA TGTGCCAGCAGCGTAGCTGAGGGGATGGGCGGGGAGCTGTTTTTT.

CDR3 nucleotide sequence: TGTGCCAGCAGCGTAGGTCGTATGGGGGGGCCTCCCGGGGAGCTGTTTTTT. This translates into CASSVGRMGGPPGELFF. This sequence joins TRBV9 and TRBJ2-2; TRBD2 might be the D (7 bases). Trimming stripped 0 bases from V and 6 bases from J, with 18 bases between. This CDR3 is 17 amino acids long. The germline CDR1 and CDR2 sequences are SGDLS and YYNGEE.

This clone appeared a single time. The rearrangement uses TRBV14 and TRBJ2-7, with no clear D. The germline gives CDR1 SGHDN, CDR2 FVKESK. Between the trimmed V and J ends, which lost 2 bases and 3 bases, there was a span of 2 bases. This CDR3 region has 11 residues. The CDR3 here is CASSQYYEQYF. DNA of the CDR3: TGTGCCAGCAGCCAATACTACGAGCAGTACTTC.

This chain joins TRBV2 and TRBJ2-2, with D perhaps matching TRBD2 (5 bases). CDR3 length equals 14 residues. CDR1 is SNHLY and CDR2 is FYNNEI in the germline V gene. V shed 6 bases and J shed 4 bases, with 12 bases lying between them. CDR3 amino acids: CASRQIGSTGELFF. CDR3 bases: TGTGCCAGCAGGCAGATAGGGAGCACCGGGGAGCTGTTTTTT. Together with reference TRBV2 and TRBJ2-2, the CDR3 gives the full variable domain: EPEVTQTPSHQVTQMGQEVILRCVPISNHLYFYWYRQILGQKVEFLVSFYNNEISEKSEIFDDQFSVERPDGSNFTLKIRSTKLEDSAMYFCASRQIGSTGELFFGEGSRLTVL.

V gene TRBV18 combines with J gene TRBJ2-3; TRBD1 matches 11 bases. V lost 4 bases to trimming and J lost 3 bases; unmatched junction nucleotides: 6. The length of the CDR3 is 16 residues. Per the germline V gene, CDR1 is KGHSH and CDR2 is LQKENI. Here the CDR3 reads CASSLSGTGGTDTQYF. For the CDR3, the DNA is TGTGCCAGCTCACTCTCCGGGACAGGGGGAACAGATACGCAGTATTTT.

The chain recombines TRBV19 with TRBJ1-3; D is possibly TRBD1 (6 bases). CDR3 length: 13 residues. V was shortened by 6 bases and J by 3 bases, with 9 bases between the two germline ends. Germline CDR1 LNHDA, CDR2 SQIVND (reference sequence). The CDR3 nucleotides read TGTGCCAGTAGCAAGGACAGTGGAAACACCATATATTTT. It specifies CASSKDSGNTIYF.

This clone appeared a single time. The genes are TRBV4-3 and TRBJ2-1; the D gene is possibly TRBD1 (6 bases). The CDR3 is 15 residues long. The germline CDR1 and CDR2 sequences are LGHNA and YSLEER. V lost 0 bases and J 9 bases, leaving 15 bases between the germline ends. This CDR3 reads CASSQELTGKSEQFF. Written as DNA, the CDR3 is TGCGCCAGCAGCCAAGAACTAACAGGGAAGAGTGAGCAGTTCTTC.

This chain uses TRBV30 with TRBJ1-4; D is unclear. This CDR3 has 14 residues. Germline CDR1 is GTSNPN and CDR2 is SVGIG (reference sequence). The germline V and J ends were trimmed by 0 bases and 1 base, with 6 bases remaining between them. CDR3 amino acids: CAWSVGLTNEKLFF. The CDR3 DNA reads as TGTGCCTGGAGTGTGGGGTTAACTAATGAAAAACTGTTTTTT.

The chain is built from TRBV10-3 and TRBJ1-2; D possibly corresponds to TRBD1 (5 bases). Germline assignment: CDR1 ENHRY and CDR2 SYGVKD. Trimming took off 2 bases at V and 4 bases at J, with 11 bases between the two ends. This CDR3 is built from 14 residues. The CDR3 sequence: CAISETGGSYGYTF. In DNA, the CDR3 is TGTGCCATCAGTGAGACTGGGGGTTCCTATGGCTACACCTTC.